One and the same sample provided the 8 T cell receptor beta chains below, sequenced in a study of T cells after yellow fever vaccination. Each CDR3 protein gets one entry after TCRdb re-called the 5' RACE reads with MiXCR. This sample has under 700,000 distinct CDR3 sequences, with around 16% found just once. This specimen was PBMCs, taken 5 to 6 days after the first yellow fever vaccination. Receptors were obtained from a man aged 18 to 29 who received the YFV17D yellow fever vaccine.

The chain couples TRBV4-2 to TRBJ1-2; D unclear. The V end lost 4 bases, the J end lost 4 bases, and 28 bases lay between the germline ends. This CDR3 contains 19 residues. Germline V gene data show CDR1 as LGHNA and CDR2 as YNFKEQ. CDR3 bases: TGTGCCAGCAGCCCTACCGAGGTCTCTGGGCGGCGACGACTCTATGGCTACACCTTC. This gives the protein CASSPTEVSGRRRLYGYTF.

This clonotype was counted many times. In DNA form, the CDR3 reads TGTGCCATCAGTGGCCCTCGGGGGGGCAGAGAATCGACCTACGAGCAGTACGTC. This encodes CAISGPRGGRESTYEQYV. The chain is built from TRBV10-3 and TRBJ2-7; TRBD2 matches 8 bases. V was pared by 4 bases and J by 2 bases, with 16 bases of the junction left unmatched. The CDR3 is 18 amino acids. Germline V CDR1 and CDR2: ENHRY, SYGVKD.

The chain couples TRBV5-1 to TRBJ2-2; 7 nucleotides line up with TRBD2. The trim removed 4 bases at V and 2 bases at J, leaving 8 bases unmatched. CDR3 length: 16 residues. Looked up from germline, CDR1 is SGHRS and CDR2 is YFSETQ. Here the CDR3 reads CASSPTWGGNTGELFF. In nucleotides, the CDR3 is TGCGCCAGCAGCCCGACGTGGGGGGGAAACACCGGGGAGCTGTTTTTT.

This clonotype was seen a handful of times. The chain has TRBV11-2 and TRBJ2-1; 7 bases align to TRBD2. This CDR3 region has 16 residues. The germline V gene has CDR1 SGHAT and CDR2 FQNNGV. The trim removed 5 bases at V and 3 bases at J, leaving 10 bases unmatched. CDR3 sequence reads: CASSDRDYKFYNEQFF. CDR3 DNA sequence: TGTGCCAGCAGCGACCGGGACTACAAATTCTACAATGAGCAGTTCTTC.

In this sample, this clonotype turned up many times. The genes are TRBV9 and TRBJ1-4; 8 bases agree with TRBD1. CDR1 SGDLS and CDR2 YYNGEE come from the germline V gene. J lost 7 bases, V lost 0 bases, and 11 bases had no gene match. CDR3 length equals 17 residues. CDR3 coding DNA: TGTGCCAGCAGCGTAGTGGGACAGGTGATCCGGGGTGAAAAACTGTTTTTT. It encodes CASSVVGQVIRGEKLFF. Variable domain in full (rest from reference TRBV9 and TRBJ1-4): DSGVTQTPKHLITATGQRVTLRCSPRSGDLSVYWYQQSLDQGLQFLIQYYNGEERAKGNILERFSAQQFPDLHSELNLSSLELGDSALYFCASSVVGQVIRGEKLFFGSGTQLSVL.

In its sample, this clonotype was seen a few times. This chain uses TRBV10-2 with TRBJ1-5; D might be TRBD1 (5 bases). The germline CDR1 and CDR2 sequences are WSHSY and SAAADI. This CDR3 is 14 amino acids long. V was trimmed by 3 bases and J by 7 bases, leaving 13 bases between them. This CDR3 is CASSDRGSWQPQHF. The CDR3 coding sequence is TGCGCCAGCAGTGATAGGGGTTCATGGCAGCCCCAGCATTTT.

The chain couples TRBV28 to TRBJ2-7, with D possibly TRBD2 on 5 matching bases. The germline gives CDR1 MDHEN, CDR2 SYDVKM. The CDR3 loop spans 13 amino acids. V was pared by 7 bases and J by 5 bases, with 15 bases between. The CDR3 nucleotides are TGTGCCAGCATGGCTCTTCCTAGCCACGAGCAGTACTTC. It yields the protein CASMALPSHEQYF.

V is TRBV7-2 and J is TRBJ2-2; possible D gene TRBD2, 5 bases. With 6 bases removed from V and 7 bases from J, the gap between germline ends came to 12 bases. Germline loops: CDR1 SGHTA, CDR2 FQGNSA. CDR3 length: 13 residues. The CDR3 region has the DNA TGTGCCAGCAGATCAGTCGGGGTCGGGGAGCTGTTTTTT. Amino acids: CASRSVGVGELFF.